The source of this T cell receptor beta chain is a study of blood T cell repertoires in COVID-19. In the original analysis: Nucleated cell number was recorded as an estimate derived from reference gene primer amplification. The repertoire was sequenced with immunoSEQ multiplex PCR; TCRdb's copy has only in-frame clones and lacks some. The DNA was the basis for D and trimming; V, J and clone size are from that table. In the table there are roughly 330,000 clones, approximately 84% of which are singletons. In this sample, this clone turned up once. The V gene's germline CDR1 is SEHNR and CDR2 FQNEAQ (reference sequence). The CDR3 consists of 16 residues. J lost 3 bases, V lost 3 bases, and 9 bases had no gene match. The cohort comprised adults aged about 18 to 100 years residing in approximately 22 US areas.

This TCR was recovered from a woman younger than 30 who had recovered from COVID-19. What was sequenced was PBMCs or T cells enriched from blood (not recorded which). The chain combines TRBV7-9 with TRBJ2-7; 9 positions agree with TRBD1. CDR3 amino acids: CASSFTSGTGNYEQYF. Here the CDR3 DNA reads TGTGCCAGCAGCTTTACCTCCGGGACAGGGAACTACGAGCAGTACTTC. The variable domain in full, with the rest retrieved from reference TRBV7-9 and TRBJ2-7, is DTGVSQNPRHKITKRGQNVTFRCDPISEHNRLYWYRQTLGQGPEFLTYFQNEAQLEKSRLLSDRFSAERPKGSFSTLEIQRTEQGDSAMYLCASSFTSGTGNYEQYFGPGTRLTVT.